The 28 T cell receptor beta chains below come from one sample, sequenced in a study of T cell clones after liver transplantation. The table came from immunoSEQ multiplex PCR; TCRdb's copy has only in-frame clones and leaves some out. The repertoire holds under 90,000 clones, with about four fifths as singletons. The sequencing here drew on CD4+ T cells from blood, taken before liver transplant. All receptors derive from a human donor who received a liver transplant.

The chain uses TRBV5-1 and TRBJ2-3, with D possibly matching TRBD1 (6 bases). CDR3 length: 14 amino acids. Looked up from germline, CDR1 is SGHRS and CDR2 is YFSETQ. The V end lost 4 bases, the J end lost 2 bases, and 11 bases lay between the germline ends. CDR3 loop: CASSREGDTDTQYF. In DNA form, the CDR3 reads TGCGCCAGCAGCAGAGAGGGGGACACAGATACGCAGTATTTT.

The V and J genes are TRBV5-1 and TRBJ2-1; 7 bases agree with TRBD2. J gave up 7 bases and V 1 base, and 11 bases lay outside the gene matches. This CDR3 has 16 residues. Germline CDR1 SGHRS, CDR2 YFSETQ. The CDR3 region has the DNA TGCGCCAGCAGCTTGTCGGTAGGTGGTAGCGGGAATGAGCAGTTCTTC. Translation gives CASSLSVGGSGNEQFF.

This clone was observed once. J is TRBJ2-5 and V is TRBV7-2; 8 positions match TRBD2. Germline trimming cut 5 bases from V and 0 bases from J; bases unmatched to any gene: 5. CDR1 is SGHTA and CDR2 is FQGNSA in the germline V gene. The CDR3 has 15 amino acids. Here the CDR3 DNA reads TGTGCCAGCAGCCATGGGACTAGAAACCAAGAGACCCAGTACTTC. Amino acid sequence: CASSHGTRNQETQYF. The full variable domain, rest sourced from reference TRBV7-2 and TRBJ2-5, is GAGVSQSPSNKVTEKGKDVELRCDPISGHTALYWYRQSLGQGLEFLIYFQGNSAPDKSGLPSDRFSAERTGGSVSTLTIQRTQQEDSAVYLCASSHGTRNQETQYFGPGTRLLVL.

This rearrangement joins TRBV5-8 to TRBJ2-5; D tentatively fits TRBD1 or TRBD2 (5 bases each). V lost 2 bases, J lost 4 bases, and 18 bases lay in between. The CDR3 is 16 amino acids. Per germline, CDR1 SGHTS and CDR2 YDEGEE. In nucleotides, the CDR3 is TGTGCCAGCAGCTTATCGGGGCATGTGAGCGGAGAGACCCAGTACTTC. Protein sequence: CASSLSGHVSGETQYF.

By frequency in the sample, this clone is medium-sized. The same CDR3 is also encoded by other DNA sequences in this sample. This chain connects TRBV5-1 to TRBJ1-4; possibly TRBD1 for D (5 bases). From germline, CDR1 is SGHRS and CDR2 YFSETQ. The ends were cut back, 0 bases at V and 5 bases at J, with 8 bases in the middle. This CDR3 spans 14 amino acids. CDR3 amino acids: CASSLAPGNEKLFF. CDR3 DNA: TGCGCCAGCAGCTTGGCTCCAGGGAATGAAAAACTGTTTTTT.

The V and J genes are TRBV9 and TRBJ1-4; D gene uncertain. Trimming left V 0 bases short and J 3 bases short, with 6 bases between. Germline loops: CDR1 SGDLS, CDR2 YYNGEE. The CDR3 totals 14 residues. The CDR3 DNA sequence: TGTGCCAGCAGCGTAGGGGCAGCTAATGAAAAACTGTTTTTT. It translates to CASSVGAANEKLFF.

The chain uses TRBV9 and TRBJ1-1; D gene ambiguous. V was trimmed by 4 bases and J by 2 bases, leaving 12 bases between them. The germline V gene encodes CDR1 SGDLS and CDR2 YYNGEE. CDR3 length equals 14 residues. The CDR3 region is CASSPHRGNTEAFF. The CDR3 bases are TGTGCCAGCAGCCCCCACCGGGGAAACACTGAAGCTTTCTTT.

This clone was detected once. The CDR3 DNA reads TGTGCCAGCAGAGCCTTACAGGGGAACACTGAAGCTTTCTTT. Translated: CASRALQGNTEAFF. The chain uses TRBV2 and TRBJ1-1; the D gene is possibly TRBD1 (6 bases). CDR3 length: 14 residues. V was shortened by 6 bases and J by 1 base, with 12 bases between the two germline ends. CDR1 is SNHLY, CDR2 FYNNEI, per germline.

This rearrangement joins TRBV6-5 to TRBJ2-7; no reliable D call. The germline CDR1 and CDR2 sequences are MNHEY and SVGAGI. Trimming shortened V by 5 bases and J by 5 bases, and 13 bases separated the two germline ends. The CDR3 has 13 residues. The CDR3 spells CASSTRAAHEQYF. The CDR3 region has the DNA TGTGCCAGCAGTACCCGGGCCGCTCACGAGCAGTACTTC.

This clone was picked up one time. The rearrangement uses TRBV14 and TRBJ1-2; D gene ambiguous. CDR3 length: 13 residues. Germline assignment: CDR1 SGHDN and CDR2 FVKESK. Trimming removed 1 base from V and 1 base from J, with 4 bases in between. CDR3 protein: CASSQGINYGYTF. The CDR3 bases are TGTGCCAGCAGCCAAGGGATTAACTATGGCTACACCTTC.

V usage is TRBV19 and J usage is TRBJ1-1; weak D call: TRBD1 (5 bases). V gave up 2 bases and J gave up 1 base, with 8 bases separating them. CDR1 and CDR2 from the germline V gene are LNHDA and SQIVND (reference sequence). This CDR3 contains 14 residues. The CDR3 coding sequence is TGTGCCAGTAGTATATGGGGCAAGAACACTGAAGCTTTCTTT. This translates into CASSIWGKNTEAFF.

The chain employs TRBV10-2 and TRBJ1-1, with TRBD1 identical over 10 bases. The germline gives CDR1 WSHSY, CDR2 SAAADI. The CDR3 has 13 amino acids. V trimming: 7 bases; J trimming: 3 bases; junction bases outside the gene matches: 2. The CDR3 reads CASKDRGDTEAFF. The CDR3 DNA reads TGCGCCAGCAAGGACAGGGGGGACACTGAAGCTTTCTTT.

This chain joins TRBV7-2 and TRBJ1-2; D call uncertain. The CDR3 is 14 residues long. The V end lost 1 base, the J end lost 3 bases, and 9 bases lay between the germline ends. Looked up from germline, CDR1 is SGHTA and CDR2 is FQGNSA. CDR3 region: CASSLVLADYGYTF. In DNA form, the CDR3 reads TGTGCCAGCAGCTTAGTACTGGCAGACTATGGCTACACCTTC. Supplemented by reference TRBV7-2 and TRBJ1-2, the full variable domain reads GAGVSQSPSNKVTEKGKDVELRCDPISGHTALYWYRQSLGQGLEFLIYFQGNSAPDKSGLPSDRFSAERTGGSVSTLTIQRTQQEDSAVYLCASSLVLADYGYTFGSGTRLTVV.

This clone is medium-sized within its sample. The rearrangement joins TRBV5-1 to TRBJ1-3, with D hard to call. The V and J ends lost 4 bases and 4 bases respectively, with 21 bases between them. CDR1 SGHRS and CDR2 YFSETQ come from the germline V gene. The CDR3 has 17 residues. CDR3 DNA sequence: TGCGCCAGCAGCATAAAGACGGGAGAGTCCAAGGGAAACACCATATATTTT. Residues: CASSIKTGESKGNTIYF.

The chain carries TRBV5-1 and TRBJ2-6, with a tentative D call TRBD2 (6 bases). The germline V gene has CDR1 SGHRS and CDR2 YFSETQ. Trimming removed 5 bases from V and 3 bases from J, with 12 bases in between. The CDR3 has 15 amino acids. The CDR3 coding sequence is TGCGCCAGCAGTTCGGGGGATAATGGGGCCAACGTCCTGACTTTC. Translating gives CASSSGDNGANVLTF.

This chain links TRBV7-8 with TRBJ2-7; 13 bases match TRBD2. The germline V gene has CDR1 SGHVS and CDR2 FQNEAQ. J was trimmed by 2 bases and V by 4 bases; bases with no gene match: 8. The CDR3 totals 17 residues. CDR3 in DNA: TGTGCCAGCAGCTCACCCGGGACTAGCGGGATCGCCTACGAGCAGTACTTC. Its translation is CASSSPGTSGIAYEQYF. The variable domain in full, with the rest retrieved from reference TRBV7-8 and TRBJ2-7, is GAGVSQSPRYKVAKRGQDVALRCDPISGHVSLFWYQQALGQGPEFLTYFQNEAQLDKSGLPSDRFFAERPEGSVSTLKIQRTQQEDSAVYLCASSSPGTSGIAYEQYFGPGTRLTVT.

This clone was counted only a few times. The rearrangement joins TRBV19 to TRBJ1-2, with D possibly being TRBD1 (6 bases). V lost 7 bases to trimming and J lost 4 bases, with 28 bases between them. Germline CDR1 is LNHDA and CDR2 is SQIVND (reference sequence). CDR3 length equals 18 residues. The CDR3 sequence: CASTSGGARASHRYGYTF. The CDR3 DNA reads TGTGCCAGTACCTCCGGGGGGGCTCGGGCCAGCCATCGCTATGGCTACACCTTC.

The gene calls are TRBV28 and TRBJ1-5; D is perhaps TRBD1 (5 bases). This CDR3 has 14 residues. Germline CDR1 is MDHEN and CDR2 is SYDVKM. The V end lost 3 bases, the J end lost 7 bases, and 13 bases lay between the germline ends. The CDR3 region has the DNA TGTGCCAGCAGTTTTGGGTCGGGGGACCAGCCCCAGCATTTT. Its protein product is CASSFGSGDQPQHF.

The J gene is TRBJ1-1, the V gene TRBV11-2; maybe TRBD1 (5 bases). Trimming shortened V by 2 bases and J by 8 bases, and 12 bases separated the two germline ends. The CDR3 totals 13 residues. Germline V gene sequence: CDR1 SGHAT, CDR2 FQNNGV. CDR3 in DNA: TGTGCCAGCAGCTTATATGGGCAGGGAGAAGCTTTCTTT. Translated: CASSLYGQGEAFF.

This clone showed up just a few times. The rearrangement uses TRBV15 and TRBJ2-7; unclear D gene. CDR1 LNHNV and CDR2 YYDKDF come from the germline V gene (reference sequence). V gave up 0 bases and J gave up 4 bases, with 7 bases separating them. This CDR3 is 13 amino acids long. In nucleotides, the CDR3 is TGTGCCACCAGCAGAGAGAGGATTTACGAGCAGTACTTC. Its translation: CATSRERIYEQYF.

This chain uses TRBV28 with TRBJ1-1; no definite D call. V was pared by 6 bases and J by 3 bases, with 20 bases between. This CDR3 has 16 amino acids. Germline lookup yields CDR1 MDHEN and CDR2 SYDVKM. CDR3 in DNA: TGTGCCAGCAGCACCGCGGGGAGGGTTTGGGACACTGAAGCTTTCTTT. Protein sequence: CASSTAGRVWDTEAFF.

The V gene is TRBV5-1, the J gene TRBJ2-3; perhaps TRBD1 as D (5 bases). The germline V gene has CDR1 SGHRS and CDR2 YFSETQ. V was pared by 5 bases and J by 2 bases, with 12 bases between. This CDR3 contains 14 residues. Here the CDR3 reads CASSYMGHTDTQYF. As DNA, the CDR3 is TGCGCCAGCAGTTATATGGGGCACACAGATACGCAGTATTTT.

The V gene is TRBV7-2, the J gene TRBJ2-5; perhaps TRBD2 as D (6 bases). Germline CDR1 and CDR2: SGHTA and FQGNSA. The CDR3 is 14 amino acids. The V and J ends lost 2 bases and 5 bases respectively, with 12 bases between them. The CDR3 DNA is TGTGCCAGCAGCTTATACGGGAGCGGTGAGACCCAGTACTTC. Translation gives CASSLYGSGETQYF.

This chain joins TRBV28 and TRBJ1-2; TRBD1 agrees at 8 bases. This CDR3 contains 14 residues. V shed 7 bases, J shed 8 bases, and the junction held 12 bases outside the gene matches. The germline V gene has CDR1 MDHEN and CDR2 SYDVKM. The CDR3 DNA is TGTGCCAGCAAGTCGGGACAGGCCCATCGAGGCTACACCTTC. It encodes CASKSGQAHRGYTF.

The chain is built from TRBV28 and TRBJ2-2, with D hard to call. The CDR3 is 11 amino acids. V was trimmed by 1 base and J by 6 bases, leaving 0 bases between them. CDR1 MDHEN and CDR2 SYDVKM come from the germline V gene. CDR3: CASSLSGELFF. The CDR3 DNA follows: TGTGCCAGCAGTTTATCCGGGGAGCTGTTTTTT. Full variable domain (missing parts from reference TRBV28 and TRBJ2-2): DVKVTQSSRYLVKRTGEKVFLECVQDMDHENMFWYRQDPGLGLRLIYFSYDVKMKEKGDIPEGYSVSREKKERFSLILESASTNQTSMYLCASSLSGELFFGEGSRLTVL.

This chain uses TRBV1 with TRBJ2-1; no check of the table's D call, TRBD2, against the DNA was made. TRBV1 is annotated as a pseudogene. The CDR3 loop spans 16 amino acids. CDR3: CTSSQDGGRAGIMQFF. Here the CDR3 DNA reads TGCACCAGCAGCCAAGATGGCGGGAGGGCCGGAATTATGCAGTTCTTC.

This clone appeared a few times. This chain connects TRBV2 to TRBJ2-7; D is perhaps TRBD1 or TRBD2 (5 bases each). Trimming pared 8 bases from V and 12 bases from J, leaving 17 bases between. This CDR3 has 11 amino acids. The germline V gene has CDR1 SNHLY and CDR2 FYNNEI. The CDR3 bases are TGTGCCAGCTCTTCGTCGGGGACGGGGTACTTC. It is translated as CASSSSGTGYF. Looking up the rest from reference TRBV2 and TRBJ2-7 gives the full variable domain: EPEVTQTPSHQVTQMGQEVILRCVPISNHLYFYWYRQILGQKVEFLVSFYNNEISEKSEIFDDQFSVERPDGSNFTLKIRSTKLEDSAMYFCASSSSGTGYFGPGTRLTVT.

This chain uses TRBV29-1 with TRBJ1-1; 10 bases are shared with TRBD1. The germline gives CDR1 SQVTM, CDR2 ANQGSEA. V dropped 6 bases and J dropped 2; count of bases not matched to a gene: 0. The CDR3 has 12 amino acids. CDR3 in DNA: TGCAGCGTGACAGGGGGCAACACTGAAGCTTTCTTT. As protein: CSVTGGNTEAFF.